The 24 T cell receptor beta chains below all came from one sample that was sequenced in a study of blood T cell repertoires in COVID-19. Sequenced by immunoSEQ multiplex PCR; TCRdb stores in-frame clones only, minus some. The data contain around 20,000 clones, 84% of them singletons. Material: peripheral blood. All receptors come from a man aged 40-55 years with acute or convalescent COVID-19.

This chain links TRBV29-1 with TRBJ1-2, with 10 bases fitting TRBD1. This CDR3 is built from 11 residues. Germline lookup yields CDR1 SQVTM and CDR2 ANQGSEA. V shed 7 bases and J 7 bases; nucleotides not matched to a gene: 3. In DNA, the CDR3 is TGCAGCGGACAGGGGGCGGGTGGCTACACCTTC. It is translated as CSGQGAGGYTF.

The V call is TRBV11-3, the J call TRBJ2-1, with D possibly matching TRBD2 (6 bases). Trimming took 1 base from V and 5 from J, leaving 12 bases between them. Per germline, CDR1 SGHNT and CDR2 YENEEA. The length of the CDR3 is 15 residues. The DNA for the CDR3 is TGTGCCAGCAGCTTAGGTTGGGAGGTCCACAATGAGCAGTTCTTC. It codes for CASSLGWEVHNEQFF.

This chain links TRBV6-1 with TRBJ1-1, with TRBD1 matching 11 bases. V was pared by 3 bases and J by 4 bases, with 4 bases of the junction left unmatched. The germline V gene has CDR1 MNHNS and CDR2 SASEGT. The CDR3 extends over 15 amino acids. The CDR3 loop reads CASSDRDRGATEAFF. CDR3 sequence (DNA): TGTGCCAGCAGTGATAGGGACAGGGGGGCCACTGAAGCTTTCTTT.

This clone was recorded once. V usage is TRBV13 and J usage is TRBJ1-2, with 9 bases matching TRBD1. Germline CDR1 and CDR2: PRHDT and FYEKMQ (reference sequence). The CDR3 runs 15 residues. The trim removed 4 bases at V and 4 bases at J, leaving 7 bases unmatched. In DNA form, the CDR3 reads TGTGCCAGCAGCTCGCAGGACAGGGGCCTCTATGGCTACACCTTC. This encodes CASSSQDRGLYGYTF.

The chain combines TRBV7-9 with TRBJ1-2, with 9 bases matching TRBD1. V shed 2 bases, J shed 1 base, and the junction held 2 bases outside the gene matches. This CDR3 region has 15 residues. Germline values: CDR1 SEHNR, CDR2 FQNEAQ (reference sequence). This CDR3 reads CASSLMDRGNYGYTF. DNA for the CDR3: TGTGCCAGCAGCTTAATGGACAGGGGTAACTATGGCTACACCTTC. The full variable domain, rest sourced from reference TRBV7-9 and TRBJ1-2, is DTGVSQNPRHKITKRGQNVTFRCDPISEHNRLYWYRQTLGQGPEFLTYFQNEAQLEKSRLLSDRFSAERPKGSFSTLEIQRTEQGDSAMYLCASSLMDRGNYGYTFGSGTRLTVV.

This chain uses TRBV27 with TRBJ2-7, with D possibly matching TRBD2 (6 bases). The germline CDR1 and CDR2 sequences are MNHEY and SMNVEV (reference sequence). Trimming removed 2 bases at V and 4 bases at J, with 12 bases between. This CDR3 is built from 14 residues. CDR3 sequence reads: CASSLTAGPYEQYF. Written as DNA, the CDR3 is TGTGCCAGCAGTTTAACGGCGGGACCATACGAGCAGTACTTC.

This chain joins TRBV5-1 and TRBJ2-3, with TRBD1 matching 7 bases. The CDR3 totals 14 residues. Germline CDR1 SGHRS, CDR2 YFSETQ. The trim removed 1 base at V and 5 bases at J, leaving 4 bases unmatched. The chain's CDR3 is CASSLPTGRDTQYF. The CDR3 DNA is TGCGCCAGCAGCTTGCCGACAGGGAGAGATACGCAGTATTTT.

The chain has TRBV7-9 and TRBJ1-6; D is possibly TRBD1 (6 bases). Germline CDR1 SEHNR, CDR2 FQNEAQ (reference sequence). The CDR3 spans 13 residues. Trimming took off 10 bases at V and 5 bases at J, with 12 bases between the two ends. In DNA form, the CDR3 reads TGTGCCATAGGGGGGGGAAATAATTCACCCCTCCACTTT. Its translation: CAIGGGNNSPLHF.

The chain couples TRBV27 to TRBJ2-7; maybe TRBD1 (6 bases). This CDR3 has 16 residues. V was shortened by 5 bases and J by 4 bases, with 21 bases between the two germline ends. Germline V gene sequence: CDR1 MNHEY, CDR2 SMNVEV (reference sequence). The CDR3 coding sequence is TGTGCCAGCAGTCCCGGGACACCTTTCGGGGCGTACGAGCAGTACTTC. This gives the protein CASSPGTPFGAYEQYF.

The V call is TRBV6-5, the J call TRBJ1-1; 7 bases line up with TRBD1. Trimming took 7 bases from V and 14 from J; bases not matched to a gene: 10. Germline-derived CDR1 and CDR2 are MNHEY and SVGAGI. The CDR3 has 11 residues. The CDR3, as DNA: TGTGCCAGCACCCCCGGGACAGAGGCCTTCTTT. This translates into CASTPGTEAFF.

This chain joins TRBV6-1 and TRBJ2-3; 9 positions match TRBD2. Per the germline V gene, CDR1 is MNHNS and CDR2 is SASEGT. This CDR3 has 17 residues. The J segment lost 3 bases and the V segment lost 4 bases, leaving 11 bases of the junction unmatched. Written as DNA, the CDR3 is TGTGCCAGCAGTGGCCGCTCACTAGCGGGCGGAACAGATACGCAGTATTTT. It yields the protein CASSGRSLAGGTDTQYF.

This rearrangement joins TRBV6-1 to TRBJ1-3; D unclear. Trimming took off 1 base at V and 0 bases at J, with 10 bases between the two ends. The CDR3 sequence is 16 residues long. Germline assignment: CDR1 MNHNS and CDR2 SASEGT. For the CDR3, the DNA is TGTGCCAGCAGTGAAGAACGGTGGAGCTCTGGAAACACCATATATTTT. Translation: CASSEERWSSGNTIYF.

V gene TRBV30 combines with J gene TRBJ1-1; 9 positions agree with TRBD1. The germline V gene has CDR1 GTSNPN and CDR2 SVGIG (reference sequence). The CDR3 length is 13 residues. J was trimmed by 6 bases and V by 3 bases; bases with no gene match: 5. CDR3 coding DNA: TGTGCCTGGAGAGGACAGGGGCTGGCTGAAGCTTTCTTT. It encodes CAWRGQGLAEAFF.

V and J are TRBV11-3 and TRBJ1-1, with D possibly TRBD1 on 6 matching bases. Germline assignment: CDR1 SGHNT and CDR2 YENEEA. The CDR3 loop spans 13 amino acids. V lost 5 bases, J lost 4 bases, and 11 bases lay in between. CDR3 bases: TGTGCCAGCAGCCTACAGGGTGGCACTGAAGCTTTCTTT. Translating gives CASSLQGGTEAFF. Filled out from reference TRBV11-3 and TRBJ1-1, the complete variable domain reads EAGVVQSPRYKIIEKKQPVAFWCNPISGHNTLYWYLQNLGQGPELLIRYENEEAVDDSQLPKDRFSAERLKGVDSTLKIQPAELGDSAVYLCASSLQGGTEAFFGQGTRLTVV.

V gene TRBV6-5 combines with J gene TRBJ1-1; D call uncertain. Germline CDR1 reads MNHEY; CDR2 reads SVGAGI. The CDR3 has 12 residues. V was shortened by 0 bases and J by 8 bases, with 7 bases between the two germline ends. CDR3 DNA: TGTGCCAGCAGTTACTCCGGTGTGGAAGCTTTCTTT. Its protein is CASSYSGVEAFF.

This clone occurred a few times. The chain links TRBV5-1 to TRBJ2-1, with TRBD2 matching over 11 bases. The CDR3 consists of 15 residues. Germline V lookup: CDR1 SGHRS, CDR2 YFSETQ. J gave up 4 bases and V 4 bases, and 4 bases lay outside the gene matches. CDR3 residues: CASSAGTSGYNEQFF. DNA of the CDR3: TGCGCCAGCAGCGCCGGGACTAGCGGATACAATGAGCAGTTCTTC.

This clone was observed a single time. V usage is TRBV3-1 (or the pseudogene TRBV3-2) and J usage is TRBJ2-2; the D is unclear. The CDR3 runs 16 residues. Trimming left V 0 bases short and J 0 bases short, with 8 bases between. Germline assignment: CDR1 LGHDT and CDR2 YNNKEL (reference sequence). This chain's CDR3 is CASSQETGANTGELFF. The CDR3 coding sequence is TGTGCCAGCAGCCAAGAGACTGGCGCGAACACCGGGGAGCTGTTTTTT.

This rearrangement joins TRBV3-1 (or the pseudogene TRBV3-2) to TRBJ1-1; D gene ambiguous. The V gene's germline CDR1 is LGHDT and CDR2 YNNKEL (reference sequence). V was trimmed by 1 base and J by 3 bases, leaving 6 bases between them. This CDR3 spans 13 amino acids. The CDR3 region has the DNA TGTGCCAGCAGCCAAGTCTACCACACTGAAGCTTTCTTT. This encodes CASSQVYHTEAFF.

The rearrangement links TRBV5-4 to TRBJ2-7; TRBD2 agrees at 9 bases. Trimming took 4 bases from V and 1 from J; bases not matched to a gene: 6. Germline values: CDR1 SGHNT, CDR2 YYREEE (reference sequence). The CDR3 is 15 amino acids. CDR3 sequence reads: CASSTREGLSYEQYF. The CDR3 DNA follows: TGTGCCAGCAGCACGCGGGAGGGCCTTTCCTACGAGCAGTACTTC.

The chain uses TRBV5-1 and TRBJ2-5; D is uncertain. V shed 6 bases and J shed 0 bases, with 15 bases lying between them. The CDR3 totals 15 residues. Germline loops: CDR1 SGHRS, CDR2 YFSETQ. The CDR3 is CASTDSTHYQETQYF. DNA of the CDR3: TGCGCCAGCACAGACTCGACTCACTACCAAGAGACCCAGTACTTC. Variable domain in full (rest from reference TRBV5-1 and TRBJ2-5): KAGVTQTPRYLIKTRGQQVTLSCSPISGHRSVSWYQQTPGQGLQFLFEYFSETQRNKGNFPGRFSGRQFSNSRSEMNVSTLELGDSALYLCASTDSTHYQETQYFGPGTRLLVL.

The V call is TRBV5-4, the J call TRBJ2-1; no reliable D call. The germline V gene encodes CDR1 SGHNT and CDR2 YYREEE (reference sequence). V dropped 1 base and J dropped 5 bases, with 16 bases sitting between them. The CDR3 is 16 residues long. Here the CDR3 reads CASSLSASAIDNEQFF. The CDR3 bases are TGTGCCAGCAGCTTGAGCGCATCGGCGATTGACAATGAGCAGTTCTTC.

This clone was detected only a few times. This sequence joins TRBV19 and TRBJ2-1, with TRBD2 identical over 7 bases. Germline-derived CDR1 and CDR2 are LNHDA and SQIVND (reference sequence). CDR3 size: 15 residues. Unmatched junction bases numbered 5, after V lost 3 bases and J lost 3 bases. CDR3 nucleotides: TGTGCCAGTAGTATGGTCGCGGGAGACTACAATGAGCAGTTCTTC. Translated, it gives CASSMVAGDYNEQFF.

This chain joins TRBV30 and TRBJ1-2; D is ambiguous. Trimming removed 3 bases from V and 4 bases from J, with 12 bases in between. CDR1 is GTSNPN and CDR2 is SVGIG in the germline V gene (reference sequence). CDR3 length: 13 amino acids. CDR3 sequence: CAWRASRSYGYTF. The CDR3 region has the DNA TGTGCCTGGAGGGCCTCGAGGTCCTATGGCTACACCTTC.

The V gene is TRBV27, the J gene TRBJ1-6, with TRBD1 identical over 7 bases. CDR1 MNHEY and CDR2 SMNVEV come from the germline V gene (reference sequence). The CDR3 loop spans 15 amino acids. With 3 bases clipped from V and 7 bases from J, the junction kept 6 bases outside the gene matches. CDR3 bases: TGTGCCAGCAGTTTGACAGGGTATGACAATTCACCCCTCCACTTT. It specifies CASSLTGYDNSPLHF.